The 25 T cell receptor beta chains given below trace back to one sample, sequenced in a study of cytomegalovirus exposure and HLA in healthy donors. The PCR made use of 60 Vbeta and 13 Jbeta primers. Some clones are missing from TCRdb's copy, which holds only in-frame ones; the method was immunoSEQ multiplex PCR. Among 200,000 or so clones, over 70% were seen once, and the ten largest hold roughly 0.75%. The source material was PBMCs. The source is a boy aged 2 to 10 in good health and CMV-seronegative.

V usage is TRBV10-1 and J usage is TRBJ1-2; D gene ambiguous. V dropped 6 bases and J dropped 8 bases, with 19 bases sitting between them. Per the germline V gene, CDR1 is WNHNN and CDR2 is SYGVQD (reference sequence). CDR3 length: 14 residues. DNA of the CDR3: TGCGCCAGCAGCGCTGAGGACTGCGCTGGGGGCTACACCTTC. This encodes CASSAEDCAGGYTF.

V usage is TRBV4-1 and J usage is TRBJ2-3; weak D call: TRBD2 (6 bases). The germline gives CDR1 MGHRA, CDR2 YSYEKL. V was cut by 0 bases and J by 0 bases, with 13 bases left in between. There are 17 residues in the CDR3. Here the CDR3 reads CASSQEWRDGSTDTQYF. The CDR3 nucleotides read TGCGCCAGCAGCCAAGAATGGAGGGACGGGAGCACAGATACGCAGTATTTT.

Comments on this clone: Other DNA sequences of this sample code for an identical CDR3. The chain uses TRBV4-1 and TRBJ2-2; TRBD2 agrees at 11 bases. With 1 base clipped from V and 4 bases from J, the junction kept 2 bases outside the gene matches. Per the germline V gene, CDR1 is MGHRA and CDR2 is YSYEKL. CDR3 length: 16 amino acids. CDR3: CASSQGLAGGTGELFF. CDR3 DNA sequence: TGCGCCAGCAGCCAAGGGCTAGCGGGGGGCACCGGGGAGCTGTTTTTT.

A few counts support this clone. The gene calls are TRBV6-1 and TRBJ1-3, with D uncertain. There are 14 residues in the CDR3. Germline CDR1 is MNHNS and CDR2 is SASEGT. Trimming removed 3 bases at V and 8 bases at J, with 14 bases between. This CDR3 is CASSDPAGGDTIYF. CDR3 bases: TGTGCCAGCAGTGATCCTGCCGGCGGTGACACCATATATTTT.

In its sample, this clone was seen once. The chain couples TRBV27 to TRBJ2-3, with a tentative D call TRBD1 (7 bases). Germline V gene sequence: CDR1 MNHEY, CDR2 SMNVEV (reference sequence). The CDR3 runs 16 residues. V lost 3 bases to trimming and J lost 1 base, with 14 bases between them. For the CDR3, the DNA is TGTGCCAGCAGTTTGGGTGTCAGGGGGGGCACAGATACGCAGTATTTT. Protein product: CASSLGVRGGTDTQYF.

V and J are TRBV6-4 and TRBJ1-5; TRBD1 is a possible D gene (6 bases). The V gene lost 4 bases and the J gene lost 7 bases, with 11 bases spanning the gap. This CDR3 region has 13 residues. Per germline, CDR1 MRHNA and CDR2 SNTAGT. The DNA of the CDR3 is TGTGCCAGCAGTGGACAGGAGCCGCAGCCCCAGCATTTT. Residues: CASSGQEPQPQHF.

This clone came up once. The gene calls are TRBV19 and TRBJ2-1; TRBD1 is a possible D gene (5 bases). Trimming stripped 5 bases from V and 0 bases from J, with 14 bases between. Germline loops: CDR1 LNHDA, CDR2 SQIVND (reference sequence). The CDR3 contains 16 residues. The CDR3 spells CASSSLAGLSYNEQFF. CDR3 nucleotides: TGTGCCAGTAGTTCCCTCGCAGGGCTCTCCTACAATGAGCAGTTCTTC.

This clone was picked up one time. The V call is TRBV27, the J call TRBJ1-1; 12 bases align to TRBD1. This CDR3 has 14 amino acids. With V trimmed by 4 bases and J by 7 bases, 4 bases remained unmatched. Germline V CDR1 and CDR2: MNHEY, SMNVEV (reference sequence). The CDR3 reads CASSSGTGGGEAFF. DNA of the CDR3: TGTGCCAGCAGTTCTGGGACAGGGGGCGGTGAAGCTTTCTTT.

This clone was counted once. This chain links TRBV30 with TRBJ2-5; D not certain. The CDR3 totals 12 residues. Trimming left V 2 bases short and J 5 bases short, with 9 bases between. CDR1 is GTSNPN and CDR2 is SVGIG in the germline V gene (reference sequence). The CDR3 DNA is TGTGCCTGGAGTCGGGTTAGGGAGACCCAGTACTTC. Its translation is CAWSRVRETQYF. The whole variable domain, filled in from reference TRBV30 and TRBJ2-5, reads SQTIHQWPATLVQPVGSPLSLECTVEGTSNPNLYWYRQAAGRGLQLLFYSVGIGQISSEVPQNLSASRPQDRQFILSSKKLLLSDSGFYLCAWSRVRETQYFGPGTRLLVL.

The chain couples TRBV4-2 to TRBJ2-1, with TRBD1 matching over 9 bases. Germline trimming cut 3 bases from V and 8 bases from J; bases unmatched to any gene: 5. CDR3 length equals 14 residues. Per the germline V gene, CDR1 is LGHNA and CDR2 is YNFKEQ. The CDR3 DNA is TGTGCCAGCAGCCAGTCACGGACAGGGGATGAGCAGTTCTTC. Translated, it gives CASSQSRTGDEQFF.

The chain employs TRBV30 and TRBJ1-2; D uncertain. The CDR3 consists of 13 residues. Germline CDR1 reads GTSNPN; CDR2 reads SVGIG (reference sequence). Trimming pared 2 bases from V and 7 bases from J, leaving 14 bases between. The CDR3 reads CAWSLMNIGGYTF. Written as DNA, the CDR3 is TGTGCCTGGAGTCTAATGAATATTGGTGGCTACACCTTC.

The V call is TRBV5-1, the J call TRBJ2-7; D possibly corresponds to TRBD1 (7 bases). Germline V gene sequence: CDR1 SGHRS, CDR2 YFSETQ. The CDR3 sequence is 16 residues long. With 4 bases removed from V and 2 bases from J, the gap between germline ends came to 19 bases. CDR3 sequence: CASSPEGGGAPYEQYF. CDR3 sequence (DNA): TGCGCCAGCAGCCCGGAAGGGGGCGGGGCGCCCTACGAGCAGTACTTC.

The chain carries TRBV2 and TRBJ2-3; possible D gene TRBD2, 7 bases. The ends were cut back, 2 bases at V and 1 base at J, with 19 bases in the middle. The CDR3 is 18 amino acids. Germline V gene sequence: CDR1 SNHLY, CDR2 FYNNEI. CDR3 protein: CASSETLGLGGGTDTQYF. The CDR3 coding sequence is TGTGCCAGCAGTGAAACGCTCGGACTAGGGGGGGGCACAGATACGCAGTATTTT.

The chain is built from TRBV4-1 and TRBJ2-3; no clear D. Between the trimmed V and J ends, which lost 4 bases and 2 bases, there was a span of 4 bases. The CDR3 is made up of 12 amino acids. Germline CDR1 MGHRA, CDR2 YSYEKL. CDR3 in DNA: TGCGCCAGCAGCCCCAACACAGATACGCAGTATTTT. This encodes CASSPNTDTQYF.

This clone turned up a few times. The J gene is TRBJ2-3, the V gene TRBV4-1, with D possibly TRBD1 on 5 matching bases. The germline V and J ends were trimmed by 0 bases and 1 base, with 5 bases remaining between them. Germline-derived CDR1 and CDR2 are MGHRA and YSYEKL. The length of the CDR3 is 14 residues. The CDR3 coding sequence is TGCGCCAGCAGCCAAGAAGGGGGCACAGATACGCAGTATTTT. Amino acids: CASSQEGGTDTQYF.

About this clone itself: The identical CDR3 is also encoded by other nucleotide sequences in the sample. The V gene is TRBV7-6, the J gene TRBJ1-6; weak D call: TRBD1 (6 bases). This CDR3 region has 15 residues. V lost 4 bases, J lost 9 bases, and 16 bases lay in between. CDR1 is SGHVS, CDR2 FNYEAQ, per germline. The CDR3, as DNA: TGTGCCAGCAGCTCTCTGGACCAAGGGGGTTCACCCCTCCACTTT. Its protein product is CASSSLDQGGSPLHF. The entire variable domain, with the rest obtained from reference TRBV7-6 and TRBJ1-6, is as follows: GAGVSQSPRYKVTKRGQDVALRCDPISGHVSLYWYRQALGQGPEFLTYFNYEAQQDKSGLPNDRFSAERPEGSISTLTIQRTEQRDSAMYRCASSSLDQGGSPLHFGNGTRLTVT.

This clone was counted once. This chain connects TRBV5-1 to TRBJ1-4, with 9 bases that match TRBD1. The CDR3 is made up of 15 amino acids. CDR1 and CDR2 from the germline V gene are SGHRS and YFSETQ. V was clipped by 4 bases and J by 7 bases; unmatched bases: 8. The CDR3, as DNA: TGCGCCAGCAGCCTTCGGACAGGGGATGGTGAAAAACTGTTTTTT. Amino acids: CASSLRTGDGEKLFF.

The chain carries TRBV15 and TRBJ2-7; possible D gene TRBD1, 6 bases. Trimming left V 2 bases short and J 2 bases short, with 13 bases between. The germline V gene has CDR1 LNHNV and CDR2 YYDKDF (reference sequence). CDR3 length equals 15 residues. Here the CDR3 reads CATSRSRDTAYEQYF. The CDR3 DNA reads as TGTGCCACCAGCAGATCCCGGGACACCGCCTACGAGCAGTACTTC.

The genes are TRBV30 and TRBJ1-5; maybe TRBD1 (5 bases). The CDR3 consists of 13 residues. Looked up from germline, CDR1 is GTSNPN and CDR2 is SVGIG (reference sequence). The V gene lost 0 bases and the J gene lost 3 bases, with 6 bases spanning the gap. CDR3 coding DNA: TGTGCCTGGAGTGTGGACAACAATCAGCCCCAGCATTTT. Amino acids: CAWSVDNNQPQHF.

This clone has just one count. The genes are TRBV21-1 and TRBJ2-7; the D call in the table, TRBD1, was not verified against the DNA. TRBV21-1 is classified as a pseudogene. The CDR3 has 14 residues. CDR3 bases: TGTGCCAGCAGAACCGGGACACGCCACTACGAGCAGTACTTC. Amino acid sequence: CASRTGTRHYEQYF.

The chain is built from TRBV29-1 and TRBJ1-2; D is unclear. Between the trimmed V and J ends, which lost 7 bases and 2 bases, there was a span of 14 bases. The CDR3 spans 13 residues. Germline V gene lookup returns CDR1 SQVTM and CDR2 ANQGSEA. The CDR3 spells CSAGGTDNYGYTF. CDR3 coding DNA: TGCAGCGCCGGTGGCACAGACAACTATGGCTACACCTTC.

CDR3 coding DNA: TGTGCCAGCAGCCAGGGACTACCCTCCTACGAGCAGTACTTC. Translating it yields CASSQGLPSYEQYF. V and J are TRBV5-4 and TRBJ2-7; 7 positions agree with TRBD2. This CDR3 spans 14 amino acids. The trim removed 4 bases at V and 0 bases at J, leaving 4 bases unmatched. From germline, CDR1 is SGHNT and CDR2 YYREEE (reference sequence).

This chain uses TRBV5-4 with TRBJ1-1; 7 bases fit TRBD1. CDR1 SGHNT and CDR2 YYREEE come from the germline V gene (reference sequence). Trimming cost V 4 bases and J 0 bases; bases outside gene matches: 9. The CDR3 is 16 amino acids. The CDR3 DNA is TGTGCCAGCAGCCCCACAGGGGCAGGGGTGAACACTGAAGCTTTCTTT. It codes for CASSPTGAGVNTEAFF.

The chain recombines TRBV7-6 with TRBJ2-1; 11 positions agree with TRBD2. CDR3 size: 17 residues. With V trimmed by 1 base and J by 3 bases, 5 bases remained unmatched. Germline loops: CDR1 SGHVS, CDR2 FNYEAQ. The CDR3 DNA reads as TGTGCCAGCAGCTTAGTGCTAGCGGGGGGCTTCTACAATGAGCAGTTCTTC. The encoded protein is CASSLVLAGGFYNEQFF. Drawing the rest from reference TRBV7-6 and TRBJ2-1, the complete variable domain is GAGVSQSPRYKVTKRGQDVALRCDPISGHVSLYWYRQALGQGPEFLTYFNYEAQQDKSGLPNDRFSAERPEGSISTLTIQRTEQRDSAMYRCASSLVLAGGFYNEQFFGPGTRLTVL.

The DNA of the CDR3 is TGCAGTGGAACTAGGGACTACGAGCAGTACTTC. It yields the protein CSGTRDYEQYF. The chain combines TRBV20-1 with TRBJ2-7, with D maybe TRBD2 (5 bases). V dropped 7 bases and J dropped 3 bases, with 10 bases sitting between them. The length of the CDR3 is 11 residues. Germline values: CDR1 DFQATT, CDR2 SNEGSKA (reference sequence).